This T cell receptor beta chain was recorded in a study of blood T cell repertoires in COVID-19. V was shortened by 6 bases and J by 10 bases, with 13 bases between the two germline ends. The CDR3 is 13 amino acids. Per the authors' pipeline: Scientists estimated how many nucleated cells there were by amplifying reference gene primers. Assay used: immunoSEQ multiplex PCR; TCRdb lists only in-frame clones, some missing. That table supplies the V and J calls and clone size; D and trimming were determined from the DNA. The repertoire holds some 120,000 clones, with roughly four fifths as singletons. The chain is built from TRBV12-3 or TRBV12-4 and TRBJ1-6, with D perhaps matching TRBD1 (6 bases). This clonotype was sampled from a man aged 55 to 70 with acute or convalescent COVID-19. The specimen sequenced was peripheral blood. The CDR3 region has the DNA TGTGCCAGCAGGGGGCAGGGGTACTCACCCCTCCACTTT. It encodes CASRGQGYSPLHF.